The 29 T cell receptor beta chains listed next were all sequenced from one sample in a study of T-cell memory formation after mild COVID-19. One entry per CDR3 protein results from TCRdb running MiXCR on the 5' RACE reads. The sample lists about 600,000 distinct CDR3 sequences, roughly 21% occurring once. Specimen: PBMCs or a T cell subset sorted from them (not recorded which). The origin of the receptors is an adult woman who had mild COVID-19 (a few samples of this study predate the infection). Cell type and time point are not known.

The chain recombines TRBV18 with TRBJ2-7, with 7 bases lining up with TRBD1. This CDR3 region has 15 residues. Germline loops: CDR1 KGHSH, CDR2 LQKENI. With V trimmed by 6 bases and J by 5 bases, 13 bases remained unmatched. The CDR3: CASSRSEGAVHEQYF. Written as DNA, the CDR3 is TGTGCCAGCTCCCGATCCGAGGGGGCAGTTCACGAGCAGTACTTC.

This chain links TRBV5-1 with TRBJ2-3; D gene unclear. Trimming removed 4 bases from V and 2 bases from J, with 17 bases in between. The CDR3 runs to 16 residues. Germline loops: CDR1 SGHRS, CDR2 YFSETQ. The CDR3 protein is CASSPGPNRYTDTQYF. In DNA, the CDR3 is TGCGCCAGCAGCCCGGGTCCCAATCGTTACACAGATACGCAGTATTTT.

The chain is built from TRBV7-8 and TRBJ2-3; weak D call: TRBD2 (5 bases). The CDR3 length is 14 residues. The V end was cut by 1 base, the J end by 2 bases, with 7 bases between. CDR1 and CDR2 (germline): SGHVS, FQNEAQ. The CDR3 DNA is TGTGCCAGCAGCTTAGGGGGAGTCACAGATACGCAGTATTTT. Translation gives CASSLGGVTDTQYF.

The CDR3 here is CASSTARPGTGANVLTF. CDR3 in DNA: TGTGCCAGCAGTACCGCGCGGCCGGGCACTGGGGCCAACGTCCTGACTTTC. The chain uses TRBV28 and TRBJ2-6; no clear D gene. The CDR3 extends over 17 amino acids. Per germline, CDR1 MDHEN and CDR2 SYDVKM. Between the trimmed V and J ends, which lost 5 bases and 2 bases, there was a span of 16 bases.

This clonotype was observed a few times. The J gene is TRBJ2-7, the V gene TRBV6-2 or TRBV6-3, with 14 nucleotides matching TRBD2. V lost 4 bases and J lost 3; bases outside the gene matches: 11. The CDR3 runs 18 residues. Looked up from germline, CDR1 is MNHEY and CDR2 is SVGEGT. For the CDR3, the DNA is TGTGCCAGCAGTTCCTTAGGACTAGCGGGAGGTCCTGACTACGAGCAGTACTTC. Translated, it gives CASSSLGLAGGPDYEQYF.

As for this clonotype: Germline is not matched at one junction end, which may reflect a read error. The V call is TRBV6-6, the J call TRBJ2-3, with D tentatively TRBD1 (8 bases). There are 18 residues in the CDR3. Per the germline V gene, CDR1 is MNHNY and CDR2 is SVGAGI (reference sequence). The CDR3 protein is CASSHSVRTGTITDTQYF. The CDR3 DNA is TGTGCCAGCAGTCACTCGGTCCGGACAGGGACTATCACAGATACGCAGTATTTT.

Ten or more counts support this clonotype. This chain connects TRBV5-1 to TRBJ2-1; TRBD1 matches at 10 bases. The J segment lost 8 bases and the V segment lost 0 bases, leaving 8 bases of the junction unmatched. The V gene's germline CDR1 is SGHRS and CDR2 YFSETQ. The CDR3 is made up of 16 amino acids. The DNA of the CDR3 is TGCGCCAGCAGCTTGGACGGGACAGGGGTATATGATGAGCAGTTCTTC. Its protein is CASSLDGTGVYDEQFF.

This clonotype was observed a few times. The rearrangement links TRBV4-2 to TRBJ2-7; possibly TRBD1 for D (6 bases). This CDR3 spans 17 amino acids. The V gene lost 0 bases and the J gene lost 0 bases, with 15 bases spanning the gap. CDR1 is LGHNA and CDR2 is YNFKEQ in the germline V gene. This CDR3 is CASSQDLMGTPSYEQYF. The CDR3 DNA sequence: TGTGCCAGCAGCCAAGATCTAATGGGGACACCCTCCTACGAGCAGTACTTC.

In this sample, this clonotype turned up many times. The chain couples TRBV6-5 to TRBJ2-7; TRBD1 aligns across 8 bases. Germline CDR1 is MNHEY and CDR2 is SVGAGI. The CDR3 contains 14 residues. V lost 1 base, J lost 5 bases, and 4 bases stayed unmatched. CDR3 nucleotides: TGTGCCAGCAGTTACTATCGGACAGGGCACGAGCAGTACTTC. This codes for CASSYYRTGHEQYF.

The J gene is TRBJ1-2, the V gene TRBV7-9, with D possibly TRBD1 on 5 matching bases. V dropped 4 bases and J dropped 4 bases, with 10 bases sitting between them. The germline V gene encodes CDR1 SEHNR and CDR2 FQNEAQ (reference sequence). This CDR3 comprises 13 residues. This chain's CDR3 is CASSYQGGYGYTF. In DNA form, the CDR3 reads TGTGCCAGCAGCTATCAGGGAGGCTATGGCTACACCTTC.

This clonotype was observed a handful of times. This chain connects TRBV30 to TRBJ1-1; D unclear. Looked up from germline, CDR1 is GTSNPN and CDR2 is SVGIG (reference sequence). The CDR3 covers 11 residues. V shed 3 bases and J shed 11 bases, with 13 bases lying between them. This CDR3 is CAWSGLLGAFF. The CDR3 bases are TGTGCCTGGAGCGGACTGCTGGGGGCTTTCTTT.

This clonotype was observed a handful of times. V gene TRBV24-1 combines with J gene TRBJ2-7, with D possibly TRBD1 on 5 matching bases. The V end lost 4 bases, the J end lost 9 bases, and 18 bases lay between the germline ends. This CDR3 is built from 14 residues. Germline CDR1 reads KGHDR; CDR2 reads SFDVKD. CDR3 loop: CATSDWLVGHGQYF. As DNA, the CDR3 is TGTGCCACCAGTGACTGGTTAGTAGGACATGGGCAGTACTTC.

The V and J genes are TRBV5-1 and TRBJ1-4, with 7 nucleotides matching TRBD1. The CDR3 length is 17 residues. Germline V gene lookup returns CDR1 SGHRS and CDR2 YFSETQ. V dropped 0 bases and J dropped 5; count of bases not matched to a gene: 10. DNA of the CDR3: TGCGCCAGCAGCTTGGAGGGGGCGCGGGCCCTAAATGAAAAACTGTTTTTT. This translates into CASSLEGARALNEKLFF.

The V and J genes are TRBV3-1 and TRBJ2-1; D possibly corresponds to TRBD2 (7 bases). The V end lost 4 bases, the J end lost 6 bases, and 16 bases lay between the germline ends. This CDR3 is built from 15 residues. In germline, CDR1 is LGHDT, CDR2 YNNKEL (reference sequence). In DNA form, the CDR3 reads TGTGCCAGCAGCCGAGGTGGGGGGGCCGGCAATGAGCAGTTCTTC. Translation gives CASSRGGGAGNEQFF.

The sample holds a few counts of this clonotype. The chain couples TRBV12-3 or TRBV12-4 to TRBJ2-7; 7 bases align to TRBD2. Losses at the gene ends were 3 bases for V and 7 bases for J; bases not matched to a gene: 6. The CDR3 loop spans 13 amino acids. CDR3 DNA: TGTGCCAGCAGTTTTGCGGGAGATGGGGAGCAGTACTTC. Its protein is CASSFAGDGEQYF.

This clonotype has only a few counts. V and J are TRBV5-1 and TRBJ2-2; D possibly corresponds to TRBD2 (5 bases). Germline-derived CDR1 and CDR2 are SGHRS and YFSETQ. The V end lost 4 bases, the J end lost 4 bases, and 11 bases lay between the germline ends. This CDR3 comprises 14 residues. The CDR3 DNA reads TGCGCCAGCAGCGGGGAGAGGACCACCGGGGAGCTGTTTTTT. Encoded protein: CASSGERTTGELFF.

The sample holds a few counts of this clonotype. CDR3 sequence reads: CASSPTSGSLGDTQYF. CDR3 bases: TGTGCCAGCAGCCCAACCTCAGGATCTCTCGGGGATACGCAGTATTTT. The chain recombines TRBV9 with TRBJ2-3, with D hard to call. This CDR3 is 16 amino acids long. With 4 bases removed from V and 6 bases from J, the gap between germline ends came to 21 bases. Per the germline V gene, CDR1 is SGDLS and CDR2 is YYNGEE.

The chain uses TRBV13 and TRBJ2-3, with TRBD2 matching over 8 bases. CDR3 size: 16 residues. The germline CDR1 and CDR2 sequences are PRHDT and FYEKMQ (reference sequence). The V segment lost 4 bases and the J segment 1 base; nucleotides outside the gene matches: 7. CDR3 DNA: TGTGCCAGCAGCTCTTACCAGCGGGGGCGCACAGATACGCAGTATTTT. The encoded protein is CASSSYQRGRTDTQYF.

The chain is built from TRBV12-3 or TRBV12-4 and TRBJ2-1; D unclear. Trimming stripped 4 bases from V and 5 bases from J, with 6 bases between. The CDR3 consists of 12 residues. Here the CDR3 reads CASSYGDNEQFF. The DNA of the CDR3 is TGTGCCAGCAGTTATGGGGACAATGAGCAGTTCTTC.

The chain combines TRBV11-2 with TRBJ1-1, with no clear D. CDR1 is SGHAT and CDR2 is FQNNGV in the germline V gene. V gave up 5 bases and J gave up 7 bases, with 8 bases separating them. The length of the CDR3 is 11 residues. CDR3 region: CASSASIEAFF. Written as DNA, the CDR3 is TGTGCCAGCAGCGCCAGTATTGAAGCTTTCTTT.

This chain uses TRBV7-3 with TRBJ2-2; D perhaps matches TRBD1 (7 bases). Germline-derived CDR1 and CDR2 are SGHTA and FQGTGA. V shed 1 base and J shed 1 base, with 10 bases lying between them. This CDR3 contains 16 residues. The DNA for the CDR3 is TGTGCCAGCAGCTTAAGCGGGACAGAGAACACCGGGGAGCTGTTTTTT. Protein product: CASSLSGTENTGELFF.

In its sample, this clonotype was seen many times. This chain links TRBV5-5 with TRBJ2-1; TRBD1 or TRBD2 may be the D gene (5 bases each). Per the germline V gene, CDR1 is SGHKS and CDR2 is YYEKEE (reference sequence). The CDR3 runs 16 residues. V was pared by 3 bases and J by 2 bases, with 15 bases between. CDR3 coding DNA: TGTGCCAGCAGCTGGCAGGTCCGGGGCCCCTACAATGAGCAGTTCTTC. This translates into CASSWQVRGPYNEQFF.

This clonotype occurred a few times. The chain recombines TRBV20-1 with TRBJ2-4; D not certain. The CDR3 has 13 amino acids. CDR1 DFQATT and CDR2 SNEGSKA come from the germline V gene (reference sequence). V shed 6 bases and J shed 0 bases, with 9 bases lying between them. CDR3 region: CSASPLAKNIQYF. Written as DNA, the CDR3 is TGCAGTGCCAGCCCACTAGCCAAAAACATTCAGTACTTC.

This clonotype appeared a few times. CDR3 region: CASSSSTGEKNEQFF. The CDR3 nucleotides are TGCGCCAGCAGCTCTTCCACAGGGGAAAAGAATGAGCAGTTCTTC. The chain couples TRBV4-1 to TRBJ2-1, with 7 bases aligning to TRBD1. Germline V gene lookup returns CDR1 MGHRA and CDR2 YSYEKL. The CDR3 covers 15 residues. The V segment lost 5 bases and the J segment 7 bases; nucleotides outside the gene matches: 11.

This clonotype showed up just a few times. The V and J genes are TRBV29-1 and TRBJ1-1; 8 nucleotides align to TRBD1. From germline, CDR1 is SQVTM and CDR2 ANQGSEA. The CDR3 extends over 12 amino acids. Trimming removed 5 bases from V and 7 bases from J; junction bases left unmatched: 6. The CDR3 coding sequence is TGCAGCGTTATCCCCGGGACAGGTGAAGCTTTCTTT. Its translation: CSVIPGTGEAFF.

This clonotype occurred a few times. V and J are TRBV29-1 and TRBJ1-1; 7 positions agree with TRBD1. The CDR3 sequence is 12 residues long. Per germline, CDR1 SQVTM and CDR2 ANQGSEA. V was pared by 6 bases and J by 5 bases, with 6 bases of the junction left unmatched. The CDR3 DNA reads as TGCAGCGTCAGGAAACAGGGGACTGAAGCTTTCTTT. It translates to CSVRKQGTEAFF. The full variable domain, in which reference TRBV29-1 and TRBJ1-1 provide the parts outside the CDR3, is SAVISQKPSRDICQRGTSLTIQCQVDSQVTMMFWYRQQPGQSLTLIATANQGSEATYESGFVIDKFPISRPNLTFSTLTVSNMSPEDSSIYLCSVRKQGTEAFFGQGTRLTVV.

In its sample, this clonotype was seen a few times. V and J are TRBV11-2 and TRBJ2-7; TRBD1 matches 7 bases. CDR1 and CDR2 from the germline V gene are SGHAT and FQNNGV. After removal of 1 base from V and 5 bases from J, the junction contained 8 bases not matched to a gene. The CDR3 runs to 15 residues. CDR3 bases: TGTGCCAGCAGCTTAGGAGTAAGGGGGCGTGACGAGCAGTACTTC. It specifies CASSLGVRGRDEQYF.

V is TRBV3-1 and J is TRBJ2-3; TRBD2 aligns across 12 bases. V was pared by 3 bases and J by 5 bases, with 6 bases of the junction left unmatched. Germline CDR1 LGHDT, CDR2 YNNKEL (reference sequence). The CDR3 is made up of 16 amino acids. CDR3 in amino acids: CASSHWTSGELDTQYF. The CDR3 coding sequence is TGTGCCAGCAGCCATTGGACTAGCGGGGAACTAGATACGCAGTATTTT.

The chain recombines TRBV7-3 with TRBJ2-1, with TRBD2 identical over 9 bases. The CDR3 length is 18 residues. After removal of 2 bases from V and 0 bases from J, the junction contained 8 bases not matched to a gene. Germline V gene data show CDR1 as SGHTA and CDR2 as FQGTGA. The CDR3: CASSLQASGAASYNEQFF. The DNA for the CDR3 is TGTGCCAGCAGCTTACAGGCTAGCGGGGCCGCCTCCTACAATGAGCAGTTCTTC.